These 26 T cell receptor beta chains originate from one sample sequenced in a study of identifying expanded T cells in peripheral blood. Clones were read by immunoSEQ multiplex PCR, and TCRdb kept only the in-frame ones, dropping some. The data show approximately 92,000 clones, about 85% seen once. Sequencing used blood. These receptors all come from a person aged 18-70 years in good health.

The chain employs TRBV27 and TRBJ1-1; D gene unclear. V was trimmed by 3 bases and J by 1 base, leaving 6 bases between them. CDR1 and CDR2 (germline): MNHEY, SMNVEV (reference sequence). CDR3 length: 13 residues. CDR3 nucleotides: TGTGCCAGCAGTTTTGGACCGAACACTGAAGCTTTCTTT. Translated, it gives CASSFGPNTEAFF.

This sequence joins TRBV11-2 and TRBJ2-7, with D possibly TRBD2 on 5 matching bases. In germline, CDR1 is SGHAT, CDR2 FQNNGV. This CDR3 spans 13 amino acids. The V end was cut by 1 base, the J end by 10 bases, with 14 bases between. DNA of the CDR3: TGTGCCAGCAGCTTAGGAGATAGCTCGGGACAGTACTTC. Protein: CASSLGDSSGQYF. The full variable domain, in which reference TRBV11-2 and TRBJ2-7 provide the parts outside the CDR3, is EAGVAQSPRYKIIEKRQSVAFWCNPISGHATLYWYQQILGQGPKLLIQFQNNGVVDDSQLPKDRFSAERLKGVDSTLKIQPAKLEDSAVYLCASSLGDSSGQYFGPGTRLTVT.

This clone occurred a few times. This sample also contains other DNA sequences that code for the same CDR3. V and J are TRBV5-1 and TRBJ2-5; 9 nucleotides line up with TRBD1. CDR3 size: 14 residues. CDR1 and CDR2 (germline): SGHRS, YFSETQ. With V trimmed by 3 bases and J by 2 bases, 2 bases remained unmatched. CDR3 sequence: CASSWGQGQETQYF. In DNA form, the CDR3 reads TGCGCCAGCAGCTGGGGACAGGGACAAGAGACCCAGTACTTC.

The chain couples TRBV7-8 to TRBJ1-3, with TRBD1 identical over 10 bases. Germline CDR1 SGHVS, CDR2 FQNEAQ. V lost 0 bases to trimming and J lost 4 bases; unmatched junction nucleotides: 0. The CDR3 totals 15 residues. CDR3 sequence (DNA): TGTGCCAGCAGCTTAGCGGGACAGGGGGGAAACACCATATATTTT. Its translation: CASSLAGQGGNTIYF.

This clone was seen a single time. CDR3 loop: CASSLTANYGYTF. The CDR3 DNA is TGCGCCAGCAGCTTGACAGCTAACTATGGCTACACCTTC. The V call is TRBV5-1, the J call TRBJ1-2; D call uncertain. This CDR3 is 13 amino acids long. Germline CDR1 SGHRS, CDR2 YFSETQ. V lost 1 base to trimming and J lost 0 bases, with 4 bases between them.

The chain employs TRBV6-5 and TRBJ1-2, with D tentatively TRBD1 (5 bases). Deletions cut 6 bases from V and 2 bases from J, with 16 bases between. The length of the CDR3 is 15 residues. Germline V gives CDR1 MNHEY, CDR2 SVGAGI. The CDR3 bases are TGTGCCAGCAGCCGCACTGGGACCGCGAACTATGGCTACACCTTC. This codes for CASSRTGTANYGYTF.

The V gene is TRBV25-1, the J gene TRBJ1-2; 10 bases fit TRBD1. V was pared by 8 bases and J by 3 bases, with 9 bases of the junction left unmatched. The CDR3 has 15 residues. Germline V CDR1 and CDR2: MGHDK, SYGVNS. Here the CDR3 DNA reads TGTGCCAGCCAGACCGGGACAGGGGACGACTATGGCTACACCTTC. This gives the protein CASQTGTGDDYGYTF.

This clone was seen only a few times. This sequence joins TRBV10-1 and TRBJ1-1, with D unresolved. The CDR3 covers 11 residues. V was trimmed by 8 bases and J by 6 bases, leaving 10 bases between them. Germline lookup yields CDR1 WNHNN and CDR2 SYGVQD (reference sequence). The CDR3 is CASVGPSEAFF. CDR3 DNA sequence: TGCGCCAGCGTCGGCCCGTCTGAAGCTTTCTTT.

The gene calls are TRBV5-5 and TRBJ2-5; the match to TRBD1 covers 11 bases. V lost 4 bases and J lost 5; bases outside the gene matches: 7. CDR3 length: 15 amino acids. Germline V lookup: CDR1 SGHKS, CDR2 YYEKEE (reference sequence). This CDR3 reads CASSPDRGRGETQYF. CDR3 bases: TGTGCCAGCAGCCCGGACAGGGGGCGAGGGGAGACCCAGTACTTC.

The rearrangement joins TRBV19 to TRBJ1-1; 9 nucleotides agree with TRBD1. Per the germline V gene, CDR1 is LNHDA and CDR2 is SQIVND (reference sequence). The CDR3 totals 14 residues. Germline trimming cut 8 bases from V and 0 bases from J; bases unmatched to any gene: 4. The CDR3 here is CASWGDRVNTEAFF. The CDR3 DNA follows: TGTGCCAGTTGGGGGGACAGGGTGAACACTGAAGCTTTCTTT.

The V gene is TRBV6-5, the J gene TRBJ1-1; tentatively, D is TRBD1 (6 bases). The V and J ends lost 4 bases and 3 bases respectively, with 12 bases between them. Germline V gives CDR1 MNHEY, CDR2 SVGAGI. There are 14 residues in the CDR3. The CDR3 coding sequence is TGTGCCAGCAGTTCCCTACCAGGGGACACTGAAGCTTTCTTT. It is translated as CASSSLPGDTEAFF.

The rearrangement uses TRBV6-1 and TRBJ1-3; the D is unclear. The V end was cut by 8 bases, the J end by 0 bases, with 11 bases between. Germline V gives CDR1 MNHNS, CDR2 SASEGT. The CDR3 runs to 14 residues. The CDR3 loop is CASCQAASGNTIYF. CDR3 nucleotides: TGTGCCAGCTGCCAGGCCGCCTCTGGAAACACCATATATTTT.

The chain employs TRBV6-5 and TRBJ2-1, with 10 bases lining up with TRBD2. V lost 4 bases and J lost 9; bases outside the gene matches: 6. Germline CDR1 MNHEY, CDR2 SVGAGI. The CDR3 sequence is 14 residues long. In DNA form, the CDR3 reads TGTGCCAGCAGTTTAGCGGGGGGTAAGGGTGAGCAGTTCTTC. Residues: CASSLAGGKGEQFF.

V is TRBV27 and J is TRBJ1-6; D remains unclear. CDR1 MNHEY and CDR2 SMNVEV come from the germline V gene (reference sequence). V was cut by 6 bases and J by 8 bases, with 11 bases left in between. CDR3 length: 13 amino acids. The CDR3 DNA reads as TGTGCCAGCAGCGCCAAATGGGATTCACCCCTCCACTTT. It codes for CASSAKWDSPLHF.

This clone was seen once. The rearrangement joins TRBV10-3 to TRBJ2-5; 11 bases are shared with TRBD1. V dropped 6 bases and J dropped 5; count of bases not matched to a gene: 8. The CDR3 is 15 residues long. Germline CDR1 reads ENHRY; CDR2 reads SYGVKD. The CDR3 reads CAISAGTGGGETQYF. Here the CDR3 DNA reads TGTGCCATCAGCGCCGGGACAGGGGGTGGGGAGACCCAGTACTTC.

The chain employs TRBV30 and TRBJ2-5; 7 bases match TRBD1. From germline, CDR1 is GTSNPN and CDR2 SVGIG (reference sequence). V dropped 0 bases and J dropped 5; count of bases not matched to a gene: 27. This CDR3 has 21 amino acids. The CDR3, as DNA: TGTGCCTGGAGTGTATGGGACAGACCGCCCGCCCTCTTGTTCCTATGGGAGACCCAGTACTTC. Protein: CAWSVWDRPPALLFLWETQYF.

The chain couples TRBV2 to TRBJ1-2; D remains ambiguous. The CDR3 is 10 residues long. V dropped 2 bases and J dropped 5 bases, with 0 bases sitting between them. Germline V gene data show CDR1 as SNHLY and CDR2 as FYNNEI. The DNA of the CDR3 is TGTGCCAGCAGTGAATATGGCTACACCTTC. It translates to CASSEYGYTF.

This rearrangement joins TRBV18 to TRBJ1-1, with unresolved D. Germline loops: CDR1 KGHSH, CDR2 LQKENI. V lost 2 bases, J lost 7 bases, and 11 bases lay in between. The CDR3 runs to 13 residues. As DNA, the CDR3 is TGTGCCAGCTCACCAGCTTTACAAAATGAAGCTTTCTTT. Translated: CASSPALQNEAFF.

The table lists this clone with a count of one. V gene TRBV5-5 combines with J gene TRBJ1-2; 10 bases align to TRBD1. CDR3 length equals 16 residues. Trimming removed 4 bases from V and 7 bases from J; junction bases left unmatched: 13. Per the germline V gene, CDR1 is SGHKS and CDR2 is YYEKEE (reference sequence). The CDR3 nucleotides read TGTGCCAGCAGCACAGACAGGGGGCTGTTATATGCTGGCTACACCTTC. Its translation: CASSTDRGLLYAGYTF.

This clone was recorded only once. This chain connects TRBV5-1 to TRBJ2-2; D is possibly TRBD1 (6 bases). Trimming took off 0 bases at V and 3 bases at J, with 9 bases between the two ends. This CDR3 spans 15 amino acids. The germline CDR1 and CDR2 sequences are SGHRS and YFSETQ. CDR3 bases: TGCGCCAGCAGCTTGGAGCAGGGGTACACCGGGGAGCTGTTTTTT. This sequence encodes CASSLEQGYTGELFF.

V gene TRBV6-5 combines with J gene TRBJ2-7; D is unclear. In germline, CDR1 is MNHEY, CDR2 SVGAGI. CDR3 length: 12 residues. V was pared by 5 bases and J by 3 bases, with 8 bases between. The CDR3 protein is CASSDDGYEQYF. The CDR3 nucleotides are TGTGCCAGCAGTGACGACGGCTACGAGCAGTACTTC.

The genes are TRBV6-1 and TRBJ1-1; D possibly corresponds to TRBD1 (5 bases). Germline-derived CDR1 and CDR2 are MNHNS and SASEGT. Trimming stripped 7 bases from V and 1 base from J, with 10 bases between. This CDR3 has 13 residues. The CDR3 nucleotides are TGTGCCAGCAAGGGGACGGCGAACACTGAAGCTTTCTTT. Its protein is CASKGTANTEAFF.

The V gene is TRBV7-9, the J gene TRBJ1-3; D is unresolved. The length of the CDR3 is 15 residues. In germline, CDR1 is SEHNR, CDR2 FQNEAQ (reference sequence). The V gene lost 0 bases and the J gene lost 0 bases, with 6 bases spanning the gap. Here the CDR3 reads CASSLAGGSGNTIYF. As DNA, the CDR3 is TGTGCCAGCAGCTTAGCGGGAGGCTCTGGAAACACCATATATTTT. The variable domain in full, completed from reference TRBV7-9 and TRBJ1-3, reads DTGVSQNPRHKITKRGQNVTFRCDPISEHNRLYWYRQTLGQGPEFLTYFQNEAQLEKSRLLSDRFSAERPKGSFSTLEIQRTEQGDSAMYLCASSLAGGSGNTIYFGEGSWLTVV.

The chain recombines TRBV9 with TRBJ1-5; 7 bases match TRBD1. The germline gives CDR1 SGDLS, CDR2 YYNGEE. The V segment lost 4 bases and the J segment 4 bases; nucleotides outside the gene matches: 8. This CDR3 contains 15 residues. CDR3 DNA sequence: TGTGCCAGCAGCCCCGCCGCAGGGGGGAATCAGCCCCAGCATTTT. It translates to CASSPAAGGNQPQHF.

This chain links TRBV7-3 with TRBJ2-7; 13 bases agree with TRBD2. The CDR3 totals 15 residues. Trimming removed 5 bases from V and 7 bases from J; junction bases left unmatched: 8. Germline values: CDR1 SGHTA, CDR2 FQGTGA. CDR3 coding DNA: TGTGCCAGCAGCCCTACTAGCGGGGGGGCTGGGGAGCAGTACTTC. Residues: CASSPTSGGAGEQYF.

The chain has TRBV7-2 and TRBJ1-5; D gene uncertain. V lost 2 bases, J lost 8 bases, and 10 bases lay in between. Germline V gene lookup returns CDR1 SGHTA and CDR2 FQGNSA. The CDR3 length is 13 residues. The CDR3 DNA sequence: TGTGCCAGCAGCTTATTAGGGTTTGAGCCCCAGCATTTT. This translates into CASSLLGFEPQHF.